This TCR beta chain was documented in a study of OX40 agonist ivuxolimab in advanced cancers. Study summary: The dose-escalation group included hepatocellular carcinoma, melanoma, renal cell carcinoma and head and neck cancer.

Study-level findings and limits: Antigen targets of the expanded peripheral T cells went undetermined. Researchers report that CD8+ T cells had, on average, more expanded clones than CD4+.

Libraries were prepared by immunoSEQ multiplex PCR; TCRdb keeps only in-frame clonotypes and omits some of them. The table includes about 66,000 clones, 87% detected once. Regarding this clone: What it recognizes is unknown.

The CDR3 has 15 residues. Germline V CDR1 and CDR2: SGHAT, FQNNGV. Germline trimming cut 4 bases from V and 3 bases from J; bases unmatched to any gene: 5. Samples of blood were obtained at baseline, on cycle 4 day 1, and on cycle 7 day 1. This clonotype was sampled from an adult with an advanced solid tumor such as melanoma, head and neck, liver or kidney cancer. The source was CD4+ or CD8+ T cells sorted from blood, collected in a trial of the OX40 agonist ivuxolimab. This chain connects TRBV11-2 to TRBJ2-7; 11 bases line up with TRBD1. CDR3 nucleotide sequence: TGTGCCAGCAGCTCGCGCGGGACAGGGGGCTACGAGCAGTACTTC. It translates to CASSSRGTGGYEQYF.